This TCR beta chain is drawn from a study of CD8+ T cells in alopecia areata. Trimming removed 5 bases at V and 6 bases at J, with 7 bases between. CDR1 and CDR2 (germline): SGHAT, FQNNGV. CDR3 length: 12 amino acids. RNA, once extracted, was reverse transcribed into cDNA for use as the sequencing template. The repertoire was sequenced with immunoSEQ multiplex PCR; TCRdb's copy has only in-frame clones and lacks some. Among 150,000 to 200,000 clones, roughly 60% were seen once, and the ten largest hold 0.95% to 1.1%. Overall study findings and caveats: Sequences from scalp samples also cover resident alphabeta T cells of normal skin.

This clone was counted only a few times. The target antigen is unknown. The treatment was: oral pan-JAK inhibitor, 5-10 mg twice daily. Here the sequenced sample was CD4+ T cells sorted from blood, taken at week 24, from a patient treated with tofacitinib. The gene calls are TRBV11-2 and TRBJ2-2; D is unresolved. This receptor was obtained from a human donor with alopecia areata. The CDR3 coding sequence is TGTGCCAGCAGCAAATTTCCCGGGGAGCTGTTTTTT. This gives the protein CASSKFPGELFF.